This T cell receptor (beta chain) derives from a study of blood T cell repertoires in COVID-19. Study overall: From T cells, B-cell-depleted T cells, or PBMCs came the material, which was cDNA or gDNA.

In the source study's methods: Amplification with reference gene primers provided the estimates of nucleated cell counts. TCRdb's copy holds only in-frame clones and misses some; the assay was immunoSEQ multiplex PCR. D and trimming were read from the DNA, whereas the V and J calls and clone size are those reported in that table. The table records 250,000 to 300,000 clones, 91% of them present only once. Germline assignment: CDR1 LNHDA and CDR2 SQIVND (reference sequence). V was cut by 5 bases and J by 5 bases, with 16 bases left in between. CDR3 length: 14 residues. This clonotype originated in a human donor in a cohort exposed to, infected with or recovered from COVID-19 (not recorded which). The donor label of this sample is uncertain. V gene TRBV19 combines with J gene TRBJ2-7; the D gene is possibly TRBD1 (6 bases). The source material was PBMCs or T cells enriched from blood (not recorded which). CDR3 nucleotide sequence: TGTGCCAGTAGTCCAGGGGCGTGGTTCGACGAGCAGTACTTC. Translating it yields CASSPGAWFDEQYF.